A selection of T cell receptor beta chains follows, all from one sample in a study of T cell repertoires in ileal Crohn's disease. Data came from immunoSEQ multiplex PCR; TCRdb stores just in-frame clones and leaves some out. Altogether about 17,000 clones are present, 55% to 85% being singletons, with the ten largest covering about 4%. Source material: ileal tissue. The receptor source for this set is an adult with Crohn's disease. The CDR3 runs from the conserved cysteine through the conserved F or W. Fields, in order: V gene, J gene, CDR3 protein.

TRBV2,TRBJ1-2,CASSEAVAGGDGYTF
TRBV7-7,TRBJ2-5,CASSKGGAQETQYF
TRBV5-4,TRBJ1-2,CASSSPGQGYGYTF
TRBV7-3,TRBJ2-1,CASSLMGRGGKSSYNEQFF
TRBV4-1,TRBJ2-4,CASSLPTSGRLNIQYF
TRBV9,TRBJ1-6,CASSGGQGSSPLHF
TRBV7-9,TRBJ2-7,CASGRDTRIYEQYF
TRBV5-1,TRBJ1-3,CASSPGGDPGNTIYF
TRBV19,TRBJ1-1,CASSPGGRTEAFF
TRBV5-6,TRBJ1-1,CASSLLGGYGEAFF
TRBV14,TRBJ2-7,CASSPQAGGGYEQYF
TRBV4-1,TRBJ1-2,CASSQAGTVLYGYTF
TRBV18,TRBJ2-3,CASSPLAGARDTQYF
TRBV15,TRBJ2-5,CATSRDYEQQETQYF
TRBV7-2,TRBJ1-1,CASRLGGANTEAFF
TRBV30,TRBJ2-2,CARSSSGGALFAGELFF
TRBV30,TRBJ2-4,CAWSALAGPTDIQYF
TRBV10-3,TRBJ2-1,CAISKIPGHGSGEQFF
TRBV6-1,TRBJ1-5,CASSPDTNQPQHF
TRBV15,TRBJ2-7,CATSRAGDLYEQYF
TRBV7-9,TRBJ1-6,CASSLPRSPLHF
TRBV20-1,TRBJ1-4,CSAYTEKLFF
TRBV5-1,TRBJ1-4,CASSHGTGGYQEKLFF
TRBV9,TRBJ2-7,CASSTGVWYEQYF
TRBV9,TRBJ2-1,CASSGGLANNEQFF
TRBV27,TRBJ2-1,CASSFRTHNEQFF
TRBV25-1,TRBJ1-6,CASSEPTGGSSPLHF
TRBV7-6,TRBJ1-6,CASSLHGGSPLHF
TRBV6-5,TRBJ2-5,CASSRSGIPQEIQYF
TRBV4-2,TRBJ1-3,CASSRPGQGSSGNTIYF
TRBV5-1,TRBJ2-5,CASTPGASGGETQYF
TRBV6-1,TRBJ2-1,CASSIGGRGEQFF
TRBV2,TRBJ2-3,CASRDSFSDTQYF
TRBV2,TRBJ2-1,CASRGGTSPYNEQFF
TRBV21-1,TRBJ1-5,CASSKVEENNQPQHF
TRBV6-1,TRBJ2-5,CASSERELASDRETQYF
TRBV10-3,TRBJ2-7,CAISRLPGEQYF
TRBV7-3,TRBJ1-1,CASSYQKNTEAFF
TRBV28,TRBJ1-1,CATRPGGGHTEAFF
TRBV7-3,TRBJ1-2,CASSLSAGQGYTF
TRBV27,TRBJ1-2,CASSLAGGGGYTF
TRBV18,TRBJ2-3,CASSPAVLRGTDTQYF
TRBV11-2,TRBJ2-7,CASSLDSRTDPQYF